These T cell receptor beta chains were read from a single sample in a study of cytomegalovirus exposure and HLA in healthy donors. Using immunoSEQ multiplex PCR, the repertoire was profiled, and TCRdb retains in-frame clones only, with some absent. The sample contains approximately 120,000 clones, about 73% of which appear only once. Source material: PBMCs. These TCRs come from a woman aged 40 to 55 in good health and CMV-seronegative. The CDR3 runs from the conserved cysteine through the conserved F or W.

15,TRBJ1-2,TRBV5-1,CASSLGSGGGYGYTF
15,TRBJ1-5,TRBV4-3,CASSQGTGYNQPQHF
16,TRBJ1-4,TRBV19,CASSILTGGTNEKLFF
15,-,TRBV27,CASSPSGTVNYEQYF
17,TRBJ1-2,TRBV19,CASKPRAQGASNYGYPF
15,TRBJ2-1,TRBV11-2,CASSLTASGIDEQFF
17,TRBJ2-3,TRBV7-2,CASSLRASGRGADTQYF
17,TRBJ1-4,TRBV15,CATSRPTGPTTNEKLFF
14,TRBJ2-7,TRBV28,CASSSGTGPYEQYF
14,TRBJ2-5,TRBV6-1,CASSEGQVQETQYF
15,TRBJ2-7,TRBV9,CASSDGSAGDYEQYF
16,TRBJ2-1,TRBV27,CASSFGLGKGRDEQFF
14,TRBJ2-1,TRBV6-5,CASSYGGRYNEQFF
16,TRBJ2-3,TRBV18,CASSPRQGPRTDTQYF
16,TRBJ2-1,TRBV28,CASSLAASGRARGQFF
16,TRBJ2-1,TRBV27,CASSLYGTSEIDEQFF
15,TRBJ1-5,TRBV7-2,CASSLDTGGHQPQHF
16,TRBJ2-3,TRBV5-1,CASSLPGLAGVDTQYF
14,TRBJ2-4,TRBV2,CASSAGLAKNIQYF
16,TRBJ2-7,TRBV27,CASTSHWGSGPYEQYF
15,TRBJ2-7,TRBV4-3,CASSQVAGAPYEQYF
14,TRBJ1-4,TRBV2,CASSRGPANEKLFF
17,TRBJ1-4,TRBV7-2,CASRRDRGSGTNEKLFF
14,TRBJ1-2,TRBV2,CASKFMTGATGYTF
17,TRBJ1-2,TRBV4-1,CASSPTNSPGQNYGYTF
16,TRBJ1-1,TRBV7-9,CASSIPGTGNVLKAFF
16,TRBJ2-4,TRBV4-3,CASSQLSGTGRNIQYF
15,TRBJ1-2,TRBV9,CASSVTGEANYGYTF
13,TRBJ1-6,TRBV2,CASRLAANSPLHF